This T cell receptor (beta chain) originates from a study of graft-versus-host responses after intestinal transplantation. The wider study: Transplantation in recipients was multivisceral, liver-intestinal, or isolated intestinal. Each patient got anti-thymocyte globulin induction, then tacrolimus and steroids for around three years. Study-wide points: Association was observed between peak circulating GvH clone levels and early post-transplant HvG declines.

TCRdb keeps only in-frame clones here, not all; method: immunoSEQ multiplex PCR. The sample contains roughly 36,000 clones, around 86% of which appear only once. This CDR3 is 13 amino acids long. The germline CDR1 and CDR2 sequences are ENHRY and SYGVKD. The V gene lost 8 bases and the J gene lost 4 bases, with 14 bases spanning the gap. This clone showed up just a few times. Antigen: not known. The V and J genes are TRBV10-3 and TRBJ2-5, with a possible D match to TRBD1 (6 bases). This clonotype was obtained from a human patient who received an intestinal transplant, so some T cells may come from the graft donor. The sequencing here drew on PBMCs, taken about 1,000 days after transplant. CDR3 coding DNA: TGTGCCATCGCTGAGACAGGAGGAGAGACCCAGTACTTC. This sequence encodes CAIAETGGETQYF.